These 26 T cell receptor beta chains originate from one sample sequenced in a study of T cells in Graves' hyperthyroidism and ophthalmopathy. TCR beta CDR3 region amplification was performed from RNA transcripts. A first-round RT-PCR of the TCR CDR3 used the HTBI primer set. TCRdb used MiXCR to reprocess the multiplex PCR reads, holding one entry per CDR3 protein. This table holds hundreds of thousands of distinct CDR3 sequences, approximately 42% found once. Specimen: peripheral blood or thyroid tissue (not recorded which). Source of these receptors: an adult man with Graves' disease, either hyperthyroidism or ophthalmopathy (not recorded which).

This chain links TRBV5-4 with TRBJ2-2; D could derive from TRBD1 or TRBD2 (6 bases each). Per germline, CDR1 SGHNT and CDR2 YYREEE (reference sequence). V shed 4 bases and J shed 7 bases, with 23 bases lying between them. This CDR3 contains 17 residues. This chain's CDR3 is CASSTPRIGGQGGELFF. CDR3 DNA: TGTGCCAGCAGCACCCCCAGGATAGGGGGGCAGGGCGGGGAGCTGTTTTTT. The variable domain in full, with the rest retrieved from reference TRBV5-4 and TRBJ2-2, is ETGVTQSPTHLIKTRGQQVTLRCSSQSGHNTVSWYQQALGQGPQFIFQYYREEENGRGNFPPRFSGLQFPNYSSELNVNALELDDSALYLCASSTPRIGGQGGELFFGEGSRLTVL.

This clonotype was observed a few times. The chain carries TRBV5-1 and TRBJ1-5, with 7 bases identical to TRBD1. The ends lost 4 bases at V and 5 bases at J; junction bases unmatched: 12. CDR1 is SGHRS and CDR2 is YFSETQ in the germline V gene. This CDR3 has 16 amino acids. CDR3 bases: TGCGCCAGCAGCGTGGGAGACAGGGTGGGCGATCAGCCCCAGCATTTT. Its protein product is CASSVGDRVGDQPQHF.

This chain connects TRBV29-1 to TRBJ1-4; TRBD1 matches at 10 bases. The ends lost 4 bases at V and 10 bases at J; junction bases unmatched: 3. The germline CDR1 and CDR2 sequences are SQVTM and ANQGSEA. CDR3 length equals 12 residues. CDR3 in DNA: TGCAGCGTTGTGTGGACAGGGGGAAAACTGTTTTTT. It translates to CSVVWTGGKLFF.

This clonotype was found a few times. The genes are TRBV7-9 and TRBJ2-2, with 8 bases identical to TRBD2. The J segment lost 6 bases and the V segment lost 5 bases, leaving 14 bases of the junction unmatched. This CDR3 contains 17 residues. Per germline, CDR1 SEHNR and CDR2 FQNEAQ (reference sequence). The CDR3 DNA is TGTGCCAGCAGCCAAGATGCAGCGGGAGTGAGCGCCGGGGAGCTGTTTTTT. Its translation: CASSQDAAGVSAGELFF.

A remark on this clonotype: A junction end diverges from the germline sequence, so it may reflect a read error. The CDR3 nucleotides are TGTGCCAACAGCTTAGGCGGCGATGAAGCTTTCTTT. Protein sequence: CANSLGGDEAFF. The rearrangement links TRBV7-2 to TRBJ1-1; D is ambiguous. Germline values: CDR1 SGHTA, CDR2 FQGNSA. The CDR3 contains 12 residues.

Comment on this clonotype: With a much larger clone just one base away, this may be a read error. This chain links TRBV7-2 with TRBJ2-7, with 13 bases identical to TRBD2. This CDR3 has 14 amino acids. The germline V gene has CDR1 SGHTA and CDR2 FQGNSA. V trimming: 4 bases; J trimming: 9 bases; junction bases outside the gene matches: 6. The CDR3 nucleotides read TGTGCCAGCAGCTCAACTAGCGGGGGGGCCGGGCAGTACTTC. It yields the protein CASSSTSGGAGQYF. Combining the CDR3 with reference TRBV7-2 and TRBJ2-7 gives the whole variable domain GAGVSQSPSNKVTEKGKDVELRCDPISGHTALYWYRQSLGQGLEFLIYFQGNSAPDKSGLPSDRFSAERTGGSVSTLTIQRTQQEDSAVYLCASSSTSGGAGQYFGPGTRLTVT.

The chain is built from TRBV10-3 and TRBJ2-6; possibly TRBD1 or TRBD2 for D (5 bases each). CDR1 and CDR2 from the germline V gene are ENHRY and SYGVKD. V gave up 6 bases and J gave up 1 base, with 13 bases separating them. CDR3 length equals 16 residues. CDR3 sequence: CAIREVGDSGANVLTF. DNA of the CDR3: TGTGCCATCAGGGAGGTAGGGGATTCTGGGGCCAACGTCCTGACTTTC.

The sample holds many counts of this clonotype. The chain links TRBV10-3 to TRBJ1-4; no clear D. V was clipped by 0 bases and J by 8 bases, with 4 bases between them. Germline V lookup: CDR1 ENHRY, CDR2 SYGVKD. The CDR3 totals 12 residues. The CDR3 nucleotides are TGTGCCATCAGTGAGTCCGAAGAAAAACTGTTTTTT. Translation: CAISESEEKLFF.

The table lists this clonotype with a count of one. This chain uses TRBV10-3 with TRBJ2-5, with 10 bases lining up with TRBD2. Trimming cost V 10 bases and J 1 base; bases outside gene matches: 12. This CDR3 is built from 16 residues. Germline CDR1 ENHRY, CDR2 SYGVKD. CDR3 bases: TGTGCCAGCAGCCAACTCAGGACTAGCGGCCAAGAGACCCAGTACTTC. This codes for CASSQLRTSGQETQYF.

The chain carries TRBV7-8 and TRBJ1-4; tentative D call: TRBD1 (6 bases). This CDR3 comprises 16 residues. The germline CDR1 and CDR2 sequences are SGHVS and FQNEAQ. V lost 5 bases and J 7 bases, leaving 20 bases between the germline ends. This CDR3 reads CASSPNHPTGSEKLFF. CDR3 nucleotides: TGTGCCAGCAGCCCCAACCATCCTACAGGGAGTGAAAAACTGTTTTTT.

This clonotype has a count of ten or more. The rearrangement uses TRBV7-8 and TRBJ1-5; D call uncertain. Germline V gene data show CDR1 as SGHVS and CDR2 as FQNEAQ. V lost 2 bases and J lost 7, with 6 bases in between. The CDR3 spans 12 residues. The CDR3 loop is CASSLTIQPQHF. The CDR3 DNA follows: TGTGCCAGCAGCTTAACGATCCAGCCCCAGCATTTT.

CDR3: CAISQGYQETQYF. The CDR3 DNA reads TGTGCCATCAGTCAGGGCTACCAAGAGACCCAGTACTTC. The chain joins TRBV10-3 to TRBJ2-5, with D possibly being TRBD1 (5 bases). The CDR3 consists of 13 residues. Germline CDR1 and CDR2: ENHRY and SYGVKD. V lost 5 bases, J lost 0 bases, and 7 bases lay in between.

The chain is built from TRBV10-3 and TRBJ2-7; the D call may be TRBD1 or TRBD2 (5 bases each). The CDR3 is 15 amino acids. CDR1 ENHRY and CDR2 SYGVKD come from the germline V gene. V gave up 10 bases and J gave up 4 bases, with 23 bases separating them. Written as DNA, the CDR3 is TGTGCCAGCACCCTCTCCGGGGCTGGGTTTTACGAGCAGTACTTC. Translating gives CASTLSGAGFYEQYF.

This clonotype was recorded a few times. A read error may explain this, as a much larger clone is one base away. The chain is built from TRBV29-1 and TRBJ1-2; no clear D. CDR1 SQVTM and CDR2 ANQGSEA come from the germline V gene. The CDR3 spans 13 residues. This chain's CDR3 is CSATTAETYGHTF. CDR3 DNA: TGCAGCGCAACCACCGCCGAGACCTATGGCCACACCTTC.

This clonotype was seen at least ten times. The chain recombines TRBV25-1 with TRBJ1-2; no clear D gene. The CDR3 totals 13 residues. The germline V and J ends were trimmed by 3 bases and 2 bases, with 7 bases remaining between them. Germline V CDR1 and CDR2: MGHDK, SYGVNS. The CDR3 region is CASSESLNYGYTF. In DNA form, the CDR3 reads TGTGCCAGCAGTGAGTCTTTAAACTATGGCTACACCTTC.

In this sample, this clonotype turned up many times. This chain joins TRBV24-1 and TRBJ2-5; 15 bases line up with TRBD2. Germline V gives CDR1 KGHDR, CDR2 SFDVKD. Germline trimming cut 0 bases from V and 4 bases from J; bases unmatched to any gene: 8. The CDR3 loop spans 19 amino acids. The CDR3 nucleotides read TGTGCCACCAGTGATTTGGGACTAGCGGGAGGGCCCGTAGCAGAGACCCAGTACTTC. Protein: CATSDLGLAGGPVAETQYF.

Details on this clonotype: One base away lies a much larger clone, so this may be a sequencing read error. The CDR3 does not close with the conserved phenylalanine or tryptophan, likely indicating a read error. The V and J genes are TRBV7-9 and TRBJ1-1; D remains unclear. The CDR3 totals 13 residues. CDR1 is SEHNR and CDR2 is FQNEAQ in the germline V gene (reference sequence). Trimming left V 1 base short and J 6 bases short, with 9 bases between. CDR3 coding DNA: TGTGCCAGCAGCTTAGGGGCCAGGTCTGAAGCTTTCCTT. As protein: CASSLGARSEAFL.

The gene calls are TRBV7-8 and TRBJ2-7; 9 bases align to TRBD2. In germline, CDR1 is SGHVS, CDR2 FQNEAQ. The CDR3 is 17 residues long. The J segment lost 6 bases and the V segment lost 5 bases, leaving 17 bases of the junction unmatched. Written as DNA, the CDR3 is TGTGCCAGCAGCCGCTATTCACGGGCGGGGGGGCCGGCCGAGCAGTACTTC. Translating it yields CASSRYSRAGGPAEQYF.

Only a few counts were recorded for this clonotype. The V and J genes are TRBV29-1 and TRBJ1-4; D may be TRBD1 (5 bases). Germline CDR1 reads SQVTM; CDR2 reads ANQGSEA. Deletions cut 0 bases from V and 10 bases from J, with 18 bases between. There are 15 residues in the CDR3. The CDR3 region is CSVEDGGGEIGKLFF. The CDR3, as DNA: TGCAGCGTTGAAGACGGGGGTGGGGAAATAGGAAAACTGTTTTTT.

V and J are TRBV25-1 and TRBJ1-6; 9 bases match TRBD1. This CDR3 is 17 amino acids long. CDR1 and CDR2 (germline): MGHDK, SYGVNS. Losses at the gene ends were 5 bases for V and 10 bases for J; bases not matched to a gene: 15. The CDR3 loop is CASSYQETGTGPSPLHF. Written as DNA, the CDR3 is TGTGCCAGCAGTTACCAAGAAACCGGGACAGGGCCGTCACCCCTCCACTTT.

This clonotype was counted ten times or more. The V call is TRBV2, the J call TRBJ1-2, with TRBD1 matching over 7 bases. The germline gives CDR1 SNHLY, CDR2 FYNNEI. The CDR3 covers 17 residues. The junction had 15 bases not matched to a gene; V was cut back by 5 bases and J by 3 bases. The DNA of the CDR3 is TGTGCCAGCAGTTACGACAGGGTATTACCTCTGGACTATGGCTACACCTTC. Translation gives CASSYDRVLPLDYGYTF.

In this sample, this clonotype turned up a few times. The V call is TRBV20-1, the J call TRBJ1-3; D possibly corresponds to TRBD1 (6 bases). With 5 bases removed from V and 4 bases from J, the gap between germline ends came to 12 bases. The CDR3 loop spans 13 amino acids. The germline gives CDR1 DFQATT, CDR2 SNEGSKA (reference sequence). The CDR3 DNA follows: TGCAGTGCTTGGAACAGGGCCGGAAACACCATATATTTT. Translation: CSAWNRAGNTIYF.

This clonotype occurred many times. The rearrangement links TRBV7-8 to TRBJ2-7; D ambiguous. Germline CDR1 is SGHVS and CDR2 is FQNEAQ. V gave up 5 bases and J gave up 0 bases, with 14 bases separating them. The CDR3 has 15 amino acids. The CDR3 region has the DNA TGTGCCAGCAGCCCCCAGACGGTCTCCTCCTACGAGCAGTACTTC. It codes for CASSPQTVSSYEQYF. The full variable domain, rest sourced from reference TRBV7-8 and TRBJ2-7, is GAGVSQSPRYKVAKRGQDVALRCDPISGHVSLFWYQQALGQGPEFLTYFQNEAQLDKSGLPSDRFFAERPEGSVSTLKIQRTQQEDSAVYLCASSPQTVSSYEQYFGPGTRLTVT.

The V and J genes are TRBV20-1 and TRBJ2-5; D is possibly TRBD1 (5 bases). The CDR3 has 15 residues. V lost 5 bases to trimming and J lost 1 base, with 17 bases between them. The V gene's germline CDR1 is DFQATT and CDR2 SNEGSKA (reference sequence). The CDR3 loop is CSASDSRGSQETQYF. The CDR3 DNA is TGCAGTGCTTCCGACAGCCGAGGTTCCCAAGAGACCCAGTACTTC.

On this clonotype: A single base separates this from a much larger clone, so it may be a read error. This rearrangement joins TRBV29-1 to TRBJ1-2; a weak D match, TRBD1 (5 bases). Germline assignment: CDR1 SQVTM and CDR2 ANQGSEA. The germline V and J ends were trimmed by 3 bases and 7 bases, with 9 bases remaining between them. CDR3 size: 11 residues. The CDR3 reads CSVEGVVGYTF. The CDR3 DNA reads as TGCAGCGTTGAGGGGGTGGTTGGCTACACCTTC.

This clonotype has at least ten counts. The chain has TRBV29-1 and TRBJ1-1; tentatively, D is TRBD1 (6 bases). Germline loops: CDR1 SQVTM, CDR2 ANQGSEA. Trimming left V 6 bases short and J 0 bases short, with 8 bases between. The CDR3 sequence is 12 residues long. The CDR3 region is CSVNRVNTEAFF. The CDR3 coding sequence is TGCAGCGTCAACAGGGTGAACACTGAAGCTTTCTTT.